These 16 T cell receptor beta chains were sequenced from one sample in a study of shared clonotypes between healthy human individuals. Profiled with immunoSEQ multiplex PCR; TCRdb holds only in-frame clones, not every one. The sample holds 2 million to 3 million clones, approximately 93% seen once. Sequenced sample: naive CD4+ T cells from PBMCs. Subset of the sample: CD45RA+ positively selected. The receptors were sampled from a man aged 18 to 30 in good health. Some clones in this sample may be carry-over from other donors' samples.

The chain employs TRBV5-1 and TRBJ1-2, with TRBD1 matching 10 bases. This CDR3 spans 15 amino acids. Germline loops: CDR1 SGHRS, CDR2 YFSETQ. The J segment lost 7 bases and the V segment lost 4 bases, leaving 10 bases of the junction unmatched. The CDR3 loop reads CASSPPGQGESGYTF. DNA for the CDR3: TGCGCCAGCAGCCCGCCCGGACAGGGGGAGTCTGGCTACACCTTC.

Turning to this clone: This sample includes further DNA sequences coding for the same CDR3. CDR3 DNA sequence: TGTGCCAGCTCACCACCTTCTAGCAATGAGCAGTTCTTC. This codes for CASSPPSSNEQFF. The chain has TRBV18 and TRBJ2-1, with no clear D. This CDR3 comprises 13 residues. Germline loops: CDR1 KGHSH, CDR2 LQKENI. V shed 0 bases and J shed 6 bases, with 6 bases lying between them.

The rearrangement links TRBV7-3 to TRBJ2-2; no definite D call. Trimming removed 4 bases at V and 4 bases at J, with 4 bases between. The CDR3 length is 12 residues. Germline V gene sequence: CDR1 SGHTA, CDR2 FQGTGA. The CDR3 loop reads CASSSSTGELFF. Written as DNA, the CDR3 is TGTGCCAGCAGCTCTTCCACCGGGGAGCTGTTTTTT.

The chain's CDR3 is CASSTGLAAGGMETQYF. CDR3 DNA sequence: TGCGCCAGCAGCACGGGACTAGCGGCGGGGGGTATGGAGACCCAGTACTTC. The chain is built from TRBV5-1 and TRBJ2-5, with 11 bases lining up with TRBD2. Germline V gene data show CDR1 as SGHRS and CDR2 as YFSETQ. The CDR3 is made up of 17 amino acids. The J segment lost 5 bases and the V segment lost 4 bases, leaving 13 bases of the junction unmatched. Supplemented by reference TRBV5-1 and TRBJ2-5, the full variable domain reads KAGVTQTPRYLIKTRGQQVTLSCSPISGHRSVSWYQQTPGQGLQFLFEYFSETQRNKGNFPGRFSGRQFSNSRSEMNVSTLELGDSALYLCASSTGLAAGGMETQYFGPGTRLLVL.

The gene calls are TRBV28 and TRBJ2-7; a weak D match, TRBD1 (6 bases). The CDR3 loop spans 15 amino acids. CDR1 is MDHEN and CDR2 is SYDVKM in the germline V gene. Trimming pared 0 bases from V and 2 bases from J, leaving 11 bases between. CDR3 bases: TGTGCCAGCAGTTTATGGGGCAGGGGCCCCTACGAGCAGTACTTC. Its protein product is CASSLWGRGPYEQYF.

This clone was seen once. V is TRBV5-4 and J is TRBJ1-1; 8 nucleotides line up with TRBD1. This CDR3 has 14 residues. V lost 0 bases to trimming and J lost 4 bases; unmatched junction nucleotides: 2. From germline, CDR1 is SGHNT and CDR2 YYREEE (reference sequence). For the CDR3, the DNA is TGTGCCAGCAGCTTGGGTCAGGGGGCCACTGAAGCTTTCTTT. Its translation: CASSLGQGATEAFF.

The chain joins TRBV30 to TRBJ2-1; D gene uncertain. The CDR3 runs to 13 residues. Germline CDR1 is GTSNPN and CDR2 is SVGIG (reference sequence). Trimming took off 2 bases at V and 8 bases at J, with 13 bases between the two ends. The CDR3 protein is CAWSSGESDEQFF. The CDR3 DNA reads TGTGCCTGGAGTTCCGGAGAGAGCGATGAGCAGTTCTTC.

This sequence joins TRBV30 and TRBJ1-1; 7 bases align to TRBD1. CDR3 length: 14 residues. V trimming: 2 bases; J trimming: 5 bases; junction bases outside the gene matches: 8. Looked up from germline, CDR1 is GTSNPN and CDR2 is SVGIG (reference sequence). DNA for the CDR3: TGTGCCTGGAGTACTACAGGGGTCGGGACTGAAGCTTTCTTT. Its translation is CAWSTTGVGTEAFF.

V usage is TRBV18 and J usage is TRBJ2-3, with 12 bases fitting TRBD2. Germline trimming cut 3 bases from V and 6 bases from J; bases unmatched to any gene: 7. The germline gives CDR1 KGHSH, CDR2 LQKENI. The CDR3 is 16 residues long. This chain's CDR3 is CASSPMTSGSMDTQYF. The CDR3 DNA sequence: TGTGCCAGCTCACCTATGACTAGCGGGAGTATGGATACGCAGTATTTT.

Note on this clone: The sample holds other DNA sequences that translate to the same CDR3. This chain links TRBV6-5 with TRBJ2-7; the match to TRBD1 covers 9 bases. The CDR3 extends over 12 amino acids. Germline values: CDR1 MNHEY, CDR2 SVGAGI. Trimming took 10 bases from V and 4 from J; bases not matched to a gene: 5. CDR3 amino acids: CATRDRAYEQYF. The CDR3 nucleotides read TGTGCCACCCGGGACAGGGCGTACGAGCAGTACTTC.

The CDR3 DNA is TGTGCCTGGAGGGAACAGGGGGAGGATGGCTACACCTTC. This encodes CAWREQGEDGYTF. This chain joins TRBV30 and TRBJ1-2; TRBD1 matches at 8 bases. V lost 3 bases to trimming and J lost 6 bases; unmatched junction nucleotides: 6. CDR3 size: 13 residues. Germline CDR1 GTSNPN, CDR2 SVGIG (reference sequence). The full variable domain, its missing parts supplied by reference TRBV30 and TRBJ1-2, is SQTIHQWPATLVQPVGSPLSLECTVEGTSNPNLYWYRQAAGRGLQLLFYSVGIGQISSEVPQNLSASRPQDRQFILSSKKLLLSDSGFYLCAWREQGEDGYTFGSGTRLTVV.

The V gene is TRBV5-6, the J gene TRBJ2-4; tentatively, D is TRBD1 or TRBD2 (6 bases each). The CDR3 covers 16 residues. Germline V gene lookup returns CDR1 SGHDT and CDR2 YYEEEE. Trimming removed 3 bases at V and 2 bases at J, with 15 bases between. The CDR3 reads CASSWGRGLTKNIQYF. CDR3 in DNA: TGTGCCAGCAGCTGGGGACGGGGGCTCACCAAAAACATTCAGTACTTC.

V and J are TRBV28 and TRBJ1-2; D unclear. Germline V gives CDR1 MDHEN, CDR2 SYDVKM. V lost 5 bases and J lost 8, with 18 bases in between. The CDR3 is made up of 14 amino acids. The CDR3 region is CASSPGTLTGGYTF. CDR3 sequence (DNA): TGTGCCAGCAGTCCCGGAACCCTGACTGGGGGCTACACCTTC.

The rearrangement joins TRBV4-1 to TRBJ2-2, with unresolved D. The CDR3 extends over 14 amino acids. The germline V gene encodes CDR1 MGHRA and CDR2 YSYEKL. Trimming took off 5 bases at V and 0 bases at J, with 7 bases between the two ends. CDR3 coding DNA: TGCGCCAGCAGCAGACTCCCGAACACCGGGGAGCTGTTTTTT. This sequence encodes CASSRLPNTGELFF.

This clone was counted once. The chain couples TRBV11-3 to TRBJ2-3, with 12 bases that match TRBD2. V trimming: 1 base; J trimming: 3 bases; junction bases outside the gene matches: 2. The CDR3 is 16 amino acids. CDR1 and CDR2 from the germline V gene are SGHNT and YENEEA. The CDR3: CASSLAGTSGTDTQYF. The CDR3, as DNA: TGTGCCAGCAGCTTAGCCGGGACTAGCGGGACAGATACGCAGTATTTT. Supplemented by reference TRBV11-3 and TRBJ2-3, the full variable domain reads EAGVVQSPRYKIIEKKQPVAFWCNPISGHNTLYWYLQNLGQGPELLIRYENEEAVDDSQLPKDRFSAERLKGVDSTLKIQPAELGDSAVYLCASSLAGTSGTDTQYFGPGTRLTVL.

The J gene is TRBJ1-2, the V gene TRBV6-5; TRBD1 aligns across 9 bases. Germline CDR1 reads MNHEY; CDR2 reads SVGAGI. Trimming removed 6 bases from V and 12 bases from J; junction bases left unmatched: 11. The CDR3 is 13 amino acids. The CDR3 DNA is TGTGCCAGCAGACTGCCGGGACAGGGTATCGACACCTTC. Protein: CASRLPGQGIDTF.